This T cell receptor beta chain was sequenced in a study of beta chain features in type 1 diabetes (dated by TCRdb to 2016 to 2018). Some background on the complete study: Mean age, gender distribution, total cell number and subset yield did not differ between patients and healthy donors. Across all samples, 107,917,701 sorted cells were examined, and cell number per subset correlated strongly with RNA yield. Naive and central memory subsets were obtained from all 30 or so donors, but regulatory and stem cell-like memory subsets were isolated from only 8 patients and roughly eight healthy donors. In the study, recently diagnosed type 1 diabetes patients and matched healthy donors were compared on the TCRB repertoires of their sorted circulating CD4+ T cell subsets.

The entire isolated RNA was reverse transcribed using the High Capacity cDNA Reverse Transcription Kit, and thus expressed TCRB transcripts were sequenced. Deep immunoSEQ sequencing was applied to naive, central memory and regulatory T cell samples, giving an average of around 3.4 million total reads per sample. Sorted cells were lysed in RLT buffer and RNA was extracted with DNase-treated RNeasy Micro or Mini kits, depending on cell number. To prevent cross-contamination, every cell subset was processed on its own, while patient and healthy donor samples were processed together. TCRB sequences were amplified from cDNA with the immunoSEQ multiplex PCR, producing 87-bp fragments spanning the CDR3 region. The amplicons were sequenced using the Illumina HiSeq platform. The authors processed their data as follows. Synthetic template baselines were used to correct PCR bias computationally, reads within Hamming distance 2 were collapsed together, and singletons that could not be merged were discarded. Reads were aligned against IMGT so that V, D and J genes, CDR3 length and insertions or deletions at six rearrangement sites could be assigned. Clonotype counts were normalized to sorted cell number within each subset before computing true diversity and Gini coefficients with the tcR R package. The overlap coefficient, calculated on TCRB nucleotide sequences, was used to measure repertoire sharing. TCRdb stores this immuneACCESS table with in-frame sequences only. Part of the clones is absent; in the studies checked, under half of the shortfall reflects unresolved V genes, and no reason is known for the rest. V and J calls and clone size are as listed in that table; D and trimming were resolved from the DNA. The sample data list about 370,000 clones, and around a tenth of these were observed just once. The ten largest clones take up over 0.45% of the sample.

The CDR3 contains 12 residues, cysteine and phenylalanine counted. Solely the CDR3 DNA is kept, with 36 bases framed from the first base. The trim is 7 bases for V and 0 bases for J, with a gap of 9 bases between the germline ends. CDR1 and CDR2, looked up from the germline V gene, are SQVTM and ANQGSEA. What the study reported, not specific to this receptor: PCR may preferentially amplify shorter templates, but because patient and control samples were amplified and corrected together, any resulting skew would affect both groups equally. Because small numbers of individuals were included in the HLA sub-analyses, any influence of HLA type on TCRB rearrangement was left unresolved. Type 1 diabetes patients showed a moderate but significant shortening of TCRB CDR3 length in all four CD4+ subsets. Naive, central memory and regulatory TCRB repertoires appeared to be more alike among patients than among healthy donors. Because cDNA was sequenced instead of genomic DNA, highly expressing activated cells could be over-represented, though the groups showed no difference in activation or CD3 levels. At VDJ recombination sites, patients with type 1 diabetes made fewer insertions and deleted more nucleotides, a pattern implying thymic rearrangement abnormalities.

About this clone: There is no known antigen for this receptor. No quality values exist for individual bases; no much larger clone is one base distant.

Each donor gave one peripheral blood draw, around 100 mL on average, collected into heparinised tubes. A BD FACSAria II and a panel including CD45RO, CCR7, CD25, CD127, CD95 and CD27 were used to sort naive, central memory, regulatory and stem cell-like memory CD4+ T cells. Every sorted population had a purity above 95%. PBMCs were isolated immediately by Lymphoprep density gradient centrifugation and stained directly without culture. So that batch effects would be minimized, each experiment stained and sorted samples in pairs, pairing one healthy donor with one patient. This receptor chain uses TRBV29-1 and TRBJ1-1; a weak D assignment points to TRBD1 (5 bases agree). The sample comprised central memory CD4+ T cells from blood. The sequence came from a man aged 25-45 years with type 1 diabetes. The CDR3 protein: CSAGRLNTEAFF. The nucleotide sequence reads as follows: TGCAGCGCGGGACGGTTGAACACTGAAGCTTTCTTT.